This T cell receptor beta chain is from a study of cytotoxic CD8 clonotypes in ibrutinib-treated CLL. On the study more broadly: Outcomes included some 25 partial and 2 complete responses; after median about 68 months, 14 stayed remitted and about twelve progressed. Whole-study findings and limits: Clonality rose at ibrutinib response and fell back toward baseline at progression. Contraction or stability on treatment was seen for public clonotypes, which were uncommon.

As regards this clone: Antigen: not known.

Profiled with immunoSEQ multiplex PCR; TCRdb holds only in-frame clones, not every one. The sample holds hundreds of thousands of clones, approximately 79% seen once. V was clipped by 3 bases and J by 4 bases, with 8 bases between them. Germline loops: CDR1 SEHNR, CDR2 FQNEAQ (reference sequence). The CDR3 runs to 13 residues. This specimen was PBMCs, taken after 12 months of ibrutinib treatment. This clonotype was obtained from a human donor with chronic lymphocytic leukemia. The J gene is TRBJ2-3, the V gene TRBV7-9; D is unclear. In nucleotides, the CDR3 is TGTGCCAGCAGCTTTTCTGAAGCAGATACGCAGTATTTT. It is translated as CASSFSEADTQYF. The full variable domain, rest sourced from reference TRBV7-9 and TRBJ2-3, is DTGVSQNPRHKITKRGQNVTFRCDPISEHNRLYWYRQTLGQGPEFLTYFQNEAQLEKSRLLSDRFSAERPKGSFSTLEIQRTEQGDSAMYLCASSFSEADTQYFGPGTRLTVL.